The rows below give T cell receptor beta chains drawn from one sample of a study of T cells in Graves' hyperthyroidism and ophthalmopathy. One entry per CDR3 protein results from TCRdb running MiXCR on the multiplex PCR reads. The sample lists around 400,000 distinct CDR3 sequences; roughly 15% were seen once. Sequenced sample: blood. These receptors were collected from an older woman with Graves' ophthalmopathy. The CDR3 runs from the conserved cysteine through the conserved F or W.

V: TRBV2
CDR3: CSTGGLGGEQFF

V: TRBV7-3
CDR3: CASSSLGRKETQYF

V: TRBV2
CDR3: CASSVDRGLGQPQHF

V: TRBV29-1
CDR3: CSVGLGGANVLTF

V: TRBV19
CDR3: CASSPQTSSYEQYF

V: TRBV7-3
CDR3: CASSSDRGRQPQHF

V: TRBV2
CDR3: CASRVGSPLHF

V: TRBV27
CDR3: CASSLRRDPRAGELFF

V: TRBV20-1
CDR3: CSAQGNSNQPQHF

V: TRBV19
CDR3: CASTLNAGSTNEQFF

V: TRBV28
CDR3: CASTPGGKAQYF

V: TRBV3-1
CDR3: CASSHTSGNPRDTQYF

V: TRBV28
CDR3: CASSLAQRLSNYGYTF

V: TRBV6-1
CDR3: CVHDEQYF

V: TRBV18
CDR3: CASSTNTGELFF

V: TRBV29-1
CDR3: CSVTKGGETEAFF

V: TRBV3-1
CDR3: CASSPGLAGGPMRYEQYF

V: TRBV20-1
CDR3: CSARAPDGASYEQCF

V: TRBV20-1
CDR3: CSARTGTGDYEQYF

V: TRBV28
CDR3: CASSTGGQTQYF

V: TRBV3-1
CDR3: CASSTGLAIYNEQFF

V: TRBV20-1
CDR3: CSAPGGAGLPDTQYF

V: TRBV24-1
CDR3: CATSDTGLAGSYEQFF

V: TRBV12-3/TRBV12-4
CDR3: CASSSSGTSPSTGELFF

V: TRBV7-8
CDR3: CASSFGGAGNFNEQFF

V: TRBV3-1
CDR3: CASSQGSSNYGYTF